This T cell receptor beta chain is from a study of T-cell reconstitution after alpha-beta-depleted transplantation in children. Researchers prepared the TCRbeta library using unique molecular identifiers, the study reports. MiXCR, applied by TCRdb to the PCR reads, yields one record per CDR3 protein. This table has about 410,000 distinct CDR3 sequences, roughly 20% appearing once. The clonotype was recovered from a human donor who donated a stem cell graft to a child with acute myeloid leukemia. The input for sequencing was PBMCs from the stem cell graft donor, taken from the stem cell graft.

CDR3: CASSRKTGAYEQYF. The CDR3 region has the DNA TGTGCCAGCAGTCGTAAGACAGGTGCCTACGAGCAGTACTTC. This chain connects TRBV27 to TRBJ2-7, with D possibly matching TRBD1 (6 bases). The CDR3 is 14 amino acids. Looked up from germline, CDR1 is MNHEY and CDR2 is SMNVEV (reference sequence). V shed 5 bases and J shed 2 bases, with 13 bases lying between them.